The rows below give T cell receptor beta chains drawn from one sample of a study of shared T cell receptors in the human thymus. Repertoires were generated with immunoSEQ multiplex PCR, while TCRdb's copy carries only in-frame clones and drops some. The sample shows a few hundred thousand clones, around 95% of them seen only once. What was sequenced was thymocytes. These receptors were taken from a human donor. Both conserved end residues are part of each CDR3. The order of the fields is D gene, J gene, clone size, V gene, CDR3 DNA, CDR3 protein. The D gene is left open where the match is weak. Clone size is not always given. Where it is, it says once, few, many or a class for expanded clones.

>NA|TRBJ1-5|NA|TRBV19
TGTGCCAGTAAAACTACAGGGTGGGGGAATCAGCCCCAGCATTTT
CASKTTGWGNQPQHF
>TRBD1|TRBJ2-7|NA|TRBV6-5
TGTGCCAGCAGTTACCGAGGACAGGGGGCATACGAGCAGTACTTC
CASSYRGQGAYEQYF
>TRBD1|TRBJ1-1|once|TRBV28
TGTGCCAGCAGTTTAATGGACAGGGGGGTCAGGAACACTGAAGCTTTCTTT
CASSLMDRGVRNTEAFF
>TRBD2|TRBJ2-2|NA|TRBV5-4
TGTGCCAGCAGCTTGAAGTCTAGGCTAGCGGGACACACCGGGGAGCTGTTTTTT
CASSLKSRLAGHTGELFF
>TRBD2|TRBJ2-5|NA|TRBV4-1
TGCGCCAGCAGCCAAGATAGACTAGCGGGCGAACTACTCCAAGAGACCCAGTACTTC
CASSQDRLAGELLQETQYF
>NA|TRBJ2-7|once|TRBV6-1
TGTGCCAGCAGTGTAAACAGAGCCTACGAGCAGTACTTC
CASSVNRAYEQYF
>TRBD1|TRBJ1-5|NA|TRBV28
TGTGCCAGCAGCCAAGGACAGGGGACTTATAGCAATCAGCCCCAGCATTTT
CASSQGQGTYSNQPQHF
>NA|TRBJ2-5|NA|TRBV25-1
TGTGCCAGCAGTGCTTCGGGGCAAGAGACCCAGTACTTC
CASSASGQETQYF
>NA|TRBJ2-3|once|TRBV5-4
TGTGCCAGCAGCTTCTGGGGGACGGGTACGCAGTATTTT
CASSFWGTGTQYF
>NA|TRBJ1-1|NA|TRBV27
TGTGCCAGCCGGGGGCCACGAAAAAAGGGGAACACTGAAGCTTTCTTT
CASRGPRKKGNTEAFF
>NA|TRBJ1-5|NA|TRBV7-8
TGTGCCAGCAGCTGGAGGTGGGGTCAGCCCCAGCATTTT
CASSWRWGQPQHF
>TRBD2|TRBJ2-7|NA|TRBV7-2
TGTGCCAGCAGCTTAGCACATACGGGACTAGCGGACTACGAGCAGTACTTC
CASSLAHTGLADYEQYF
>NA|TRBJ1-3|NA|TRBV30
TGTGCCTGGAGTGTGTTGGAGGGCTTGCAAACCATATATTTT
CAWSVLEGLQTIYF
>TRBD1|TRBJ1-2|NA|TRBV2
TGTGCCAGCAGGGATAAAAACAGGGGGCGAAGGTATGGCTACACCTTC
CASRDKNRGRRYGYTF
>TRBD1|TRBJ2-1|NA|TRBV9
TGTGCCAGCGACAGGGGCTACAATGAGCAGTTCTTC
CASDRGYNEQFF
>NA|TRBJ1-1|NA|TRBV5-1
TGCGCCAGCAGGGAGAACACTGAAGCTTTCTTT
CASRENTEAFF
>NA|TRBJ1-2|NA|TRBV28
TGTGCCAGCAGTTCTCAGACCCCCCGGGGGCGTGGGGGCTACACCTTC
CASSSQTPRGRGGYTF
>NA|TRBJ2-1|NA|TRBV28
TGTGCCAGCAGTTTAAGGTCGGACCAACGTTACAATGAGCAGTTCTTC
CASSLRSDQRYNEQFF
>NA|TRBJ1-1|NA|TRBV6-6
TGTGCCAGCAGTTACCGGGGGGTGGAAGCTTTCTTT
CASSYRGVEAFF
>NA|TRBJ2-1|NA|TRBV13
TGTGCCAGCAGCGTTTACAATGAGCAGTTCTTC
CASSVYNEQFF
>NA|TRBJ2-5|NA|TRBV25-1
TGTGCCAGCTCGAGCGGACGACTATTAGAGACCCAGTACTTC
CASSSGRLLETQYF
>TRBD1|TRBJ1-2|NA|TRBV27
TGTGCCAGCAGTTTCGGACAGGGGTATGGCTACACCTTC
CASSFGQGYGYTF
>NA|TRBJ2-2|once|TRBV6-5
TGTGCCAGCAGTTACTCCTTGTTTACCGGGGAGCTGTTTTTT
CASSYSLFTGELFF
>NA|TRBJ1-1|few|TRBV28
TGTGCCAGCAGTTTAAGTGCGGGGGCTGACACTGAAGCTTTCTTT
CASSLSAGADTEAFF
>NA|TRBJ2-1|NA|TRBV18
TGTGCCAGCTCACCAACCTCTGCCTGGAAGCAGTTCTTC
CASSPTSAWKQFF
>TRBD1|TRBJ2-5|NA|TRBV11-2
TGTGCCAGCAGCTCGGGACAGGGCGGCCAAGAGACCCAGTACTTC
CASSSGQGGQETQYF
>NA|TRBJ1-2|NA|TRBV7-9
TGTGCCAGCAGCTTTGAATGGGTCCCTTATGGCTACACCTTC
CASSFEWVPYGYTF
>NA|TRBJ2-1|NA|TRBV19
TGTGCCAGTAGCCGCGACAGATCCAATGAGCAGTTCTTC
CASSRDRSNEQFF
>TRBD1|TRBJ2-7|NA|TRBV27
TGTGCCAGCAGTTTATGGATAGGGGGCAACGAGCAGTACTTC
CASSLWIGGNEQYF
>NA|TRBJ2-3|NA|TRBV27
TGTGCCAGCAGTTCCCCCGCCGGGTGGGATACGCAGTATTTT
CASSSPAGWDTQYF
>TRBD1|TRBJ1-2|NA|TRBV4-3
TGCGCCAGCAGCCAAGACCGCCGGGACAGGGGAGAGGATGGCTACACCTTC
CASSQDRRDRGEDGYTF
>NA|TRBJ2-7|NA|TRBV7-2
TGTGCCAGCAGCTTAATTGCGCAGGACCGGTACGGGGTGGGCGAGCAGTACTTC
CASSLIAQDRYGVGEQYF
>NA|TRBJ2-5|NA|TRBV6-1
TGTGCCAGCAGTGGTATACACCAAGAGACCCAGTACTTC
CASSGIHQETQYF
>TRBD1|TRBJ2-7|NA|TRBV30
TGTGCCTGGAGCGATAGGGGACAGGGGTACGAGCAGTACTTC
CAWSDRGQGYEQYF
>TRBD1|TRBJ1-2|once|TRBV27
TGTGCCAGCAGTTTAAGGGGGCAGGATGGCTACACCTTC
CASSLRGQDGYTF
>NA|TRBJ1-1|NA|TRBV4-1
TGCGCCAGCAGCCAAGATCTCCGGGAGGACCTCACTGAAGCTTTCTTT
CASSQDLREDLTEAFF
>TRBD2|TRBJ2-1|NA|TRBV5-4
TGTGCCAGCAGCCTCAGAGCGGGAGGGCCCGGGCTACGCTACAATGAGCAGTTCTTC
CASSLRAGGPGLRYNEQFF
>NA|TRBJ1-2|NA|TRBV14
TGTGCCAGCAGCGTCGAGGCATTTGGGTATGGCTACACCTTC
CASSVEAFGYGYTF
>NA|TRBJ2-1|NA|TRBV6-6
TGTGCCAGCAGTTCCATCCGACTAGTAAATGAGCAGTTCTTC
CASSSIRLVNEQFF
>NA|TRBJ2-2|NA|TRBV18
TGTGCCAGCTCACCGTCGGCGGGGTCGAACACCGGGGAGCTGTTTTTT
CASSPSAGSNTGELFF
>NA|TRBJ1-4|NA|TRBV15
TGTGCCACCAGCACCGAGGGGGATGGGGCTGACGCAACTAATGAAAAACTGTTTTTT
CATSTEGDGADATNEKLFF
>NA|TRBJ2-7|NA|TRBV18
TGTGCCAGCGCCGAAGGTAGGCGATCCAAGTACGAGCAGTACTTC
CASAEGRRSKYEQYF
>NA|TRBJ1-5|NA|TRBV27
TGTGCCAGCAGTTTCCCCGGGACCGGGGGCAATCAGCCCCAGCATTTT
CASSFPGTGGNQPQHF
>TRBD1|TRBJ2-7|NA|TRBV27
TGTGCCAGCAGTTTATGGACAGGGTACGAGCAGTACTTC
CASSLWTGYEQYF
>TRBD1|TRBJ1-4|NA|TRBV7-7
TGTGCCAGCAGACGACAGGGCGTATGTGAAAAACTGTTTTTT
CASRRQGVCEKLFF
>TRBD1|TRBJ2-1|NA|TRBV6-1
TGTGCCAGCAGTGAAGGGGCGGACAGGGGCTCCTTTAATGAGCAGTTCTTC
CASSEGADRGSFNEQFF
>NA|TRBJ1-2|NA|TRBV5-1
TGCGCCAGCAGCCTCGCCTCTGAGGGCGAGGTCGACTATGGCTACACCTTC
CASSLASEGEVDYGYTF
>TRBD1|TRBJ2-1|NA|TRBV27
TGTGCCAGCACCGGACAGGGCTCCTACAATGAGCAGTTCTTC
CASTGQGSYNEQFF